What follows are 12 T cell receptor beta chains derived from one specimen sequenced in a study of blood T cell repertoires in COVID-19. Sequenced by immunoSEQ multiplex PCR; TCRdb stores in-frame clones only, minus some. Among under 70,000 clones listed, around nine tenths were seen once. Sequencing input: peripheral blood. The receptors here all came from a woman younger than 35 with acute or convalescent COVID-19.

This sequence joins TRBV7-2 and TRBJ2-2; D gene ambiguous. Trimming removed 3 bases at V and 8 bases at J, with 13 bases between. Germline V gene sequence: CDR1 SGHTA, CDR2 FQGNSA. There are 14 residues in the CDR3. CDR3 sequence: CASSFSQKAGELFF. The CDR3, as DNA: TGTGCCAGCAGCTTCTCCCAAAAAGCTGGGGAGCTGTTTTTT.

This rearrangement joins TRBV6-1 to TRBJ2-7, with 10 bases matching TRBD2. The germline V gene has CDR1 MNHNS and CDR2 SASEGT. V gave up 5 bases and J gave up 6 bases; unmatched junction bases: 7. CDR3 size: 14 residues. As DNA, the CDR3 is TGTGCCAGCAGTTGGGGGACTAGCGCATCCGAGCAGTACTTC. The encoded protein is CASSWGTSASEQYF.

CDR3 sequence reads: CASSLRDRLNTEAFF. The CDR3 region has the DNA TGTGCCAGCAGTCTAAGGGACAGACTGAACACTGAAGCTTTCTTT. The chain joins TRBV28 to TRBJ1-1; the match to TRBD1 covers 7 bases. Germline CDR1 reads MDHEN; CDR2 reads SYDVKM. The CDR3 has 15 residues. The J segment lost 0 bases and the V segment lost 5 bases, leaving 6 bases of the junction unmatched.

This CDR3 is CASSTQGANTEAFF. The DNA for the CDR3 is TGTGCCAGCAGCACACAGGGTGCCAACACTGAAGCTTTCTTT. The J gene is TRBJ1-1, the V gene TRBV3-1 (or the pseudogene TRBV3-2), with D possibly TRBD1 on 6 matching bases. This CDR3 spans 14 amino acids. Trimming stripped 5 bases from V and 2 bases from J, with 12 bases between. Germline CDR1 and CDR2: LGHDT and YNNKEL (reference sequence).

CDR3 sequence: CAISESARPWETQYF. The CDR3 DNA is TGTGCCATCAGTGAGTCTGCTAGGCCGTGGGAGACCCAGTACTTC. The chain has TRBV10-3 and TRBJ2-5; D not resolved. Germline CDR1 is ENHRY and CDR2 is SYGVKD. Trimming removed 0 bases at V and 5 bases at J, with 13 bases between. This CDR3 has 15 residues.

This rearrangement joins TRBV3-1 (or the pseudogene TRBV3-2) to TRBJ1-2, with TRBD1 as a possible D gene (6 bases). Germline lookup yields CDR1 LGHDT and CDR2 YNNKEL (reference sequence). The CDR3 consists of 15 residues. Trimming removed 4 bases at V and 4 bases at J, with 16 bases between. The CDR3 is CASSPALRTVYGYTF. For the CDR3, the DNA is TGTGCCAGCAGCCCAGCCCTAAGGACAGTCTATGGCTACACCTTC.

V usage is TRBV4-3 and J usage is TRBJ2-1; TRBD2 matches at 10 bases. The CDR3 has 17 residues. Germline CDR1 is LGHNA and CDR2 is YSLEER. The V and J ends lost 1 base and 5 bases, in that order; junction bases with no gene match: 8. CDR3 in DNA: TGCGCCAGCAGCCAAGTCAGTCTAGCGGGAGTCCACAATGAGCAGTTCTTC. It is translated as CASSQVSLAGVHNEQFF.

V and J are TRBV18 and TRBJ1-1; TRBD1 matches at 7 bases. The germline V gene has CDR1 KGHSH and CDR2 LQKENI. The J segment lost 1 base and the V segment lost 4 bases, leaving 6 bases of the junction unmatched. CDR3 length: 15 amino acids. The CDR3 loop is CASSLRQGGNTEAFF. For the CDR3, the DNA is TGTGCCAGCTCACTTAGACAGGGAGGGAACACTGAAGCTTTCTTT.

This clone showed up just a few times. The chain is built from TRBV4-2 and TRBJ2-2; the D gene is possibly TRBD1 (5 bases). CDR1 is LGHNA, CDR2 YNFKEQ, per germline. CDR3 length equals 16 residues. V was shortened by 0 bases and J by 0 bases, with 8 bases between the two germline ends. The CDR3 reads CASSQDSRANTGELFF. CDR3 bases: TGTGCCAGCAGCCAAGATTCCAGGGCGAACACCGGGGAGCTGTTTTTT.

The rearrangement joins TRBV11-2 to TRBJ2-7, with TRBD2 matching over 8 bases. J lost 4 bases, V lost 1 base, and 6 bases had no gene match. The germline V gene encodes CDR1 SGHAT and CDR2 FQNNGV. CDR3 length: 15 amino acids. The CDR3 nucleotides are TGTGCCAGCAGCTTAGTTAGCGGGACCCATTACGAGCAGTACTTC. Translating gives CASSLVSGTHYEQYF. Using reference TRBV11-2 and TRBJ2-7 for the parts outside the CDR3, the full variable domain is EAGVAQSPRYKIIEKRQSVAFWCNPISGHATLYWYQQILGQGPKLLIQFQNNGVVDDSQLPKDRFSAERLKGVDSTLKIQPAKLEDSAVYLCASSLVSGTHYEQYFGPGTRLTVT.

Here the CDR3 reads CASSLETSGHNEQFF. The DNA for the CDR3 is TGCGCCAGCAGCTTGGAGACTAGCGGCCACAATGAGCAGTTCTTC. The chain carries TRBV5-1 and TRBJ2-1; 9 nucleotides agree with TRBD2. Germline V gene data show CDR1 as SGHRS and CDR2 as YFSETQ. Trimming removed 0 bases from V and 5 bases from J; junction bases left unmatched: 3. The CDR3 has 15 residues.

The V gene is TRBV19, the J gene TRBJ1-2; D unresolved. CDR3 size: 14 residues. CDR1 and CDR2 (germline): LNHDA, SQIVND (reference sequence). V lost 6 bases to trimming and J lost 0 bases, with 11 bases between them. CDR3 in amino acids: CASSPSRANYGYTF. The CDR3 bases are TGTGCCAGTAGCCCCTCGCGGGCTAACTATGGCTACACCTTC.